The source of this T cell receptor (beta chain) is a study of glioma-infiltrating T cells. Findings of the study overall: Above-expected tissue-blood divergence occurred in all gliomas, most in low-grade ones. Tissue and blood shared very few CDR3 sequences.

To note about this clonotype: No antigen is known for it. A clone one base away is much larger, so this may be a read error.

Amplification of TCR alpha and beta CDR3 regions from RNA used iRepertoire nested multiplex PCR. Using its own MiXCR run on the multiplex PCR reads, TCRdb lists one record per CDR3 protein. The sample carries 160,000 or so distinct CDR3 sequences, about 47% recorded once. From germline, CDR1 is MNHEY and CDR2 SVGEGT. This CDR3 is built from 13 residues. V lost 8 bases and J lost 4, with 12 bases in between. The V and J genes are TRBV6-2 or TRBV6-3 and TRBJ2-1, with a tentative D call TRBD2 (6 bases). Sequencing was carried out using glioma tissue, nonneoplastic brain tissue, or PBMCs (not recorded which). This clonotype originated in a human donor with low-grade glioma or glioblastoma, undergoing nonglioma brain surgery, or in good health (not recorded which). The CDR3 DNA sequence: TGTGCCAGCGGTCGGGGAGGTTACAATGAGCAGTTCTTC. This sequence encodes CASGRGGYNEQFF.